This T cell receptor (beta chain) was found in a study of blood T cell repertoires in COVID-19 (TCRdb year 2020). Describing the broader study: The collaborator samples originated in the United States, Italy and Spain and spanned the acute and convalescent phases of COVID-19. The prospective study material was composed of cDNA or gDNA derived from T cells, B-cell-depleted T cells, or PBMCs. Subjects who had been exposed to COVID-19, were actively infected with it, or had recovered from it provided the deeply sampled blood TCRbeta repertoires that made up the dataset. The repertoires were released in a freely available public database intended as a resource for research on the immune response to SARS-CoV-2. Samples were obtained from the ongoing ImmuneRACE study (first 160 participants) and from some 1,200 subjects provided by 6 global collaborators. A de-identified subject ID, COVID-19 status, age in years and sex were almost always included in the sample metadata. Where available, HLA class I and class II types were obtained from metadata supplied by the sample provider rather than from assay-based typing.

TCRbeta CDR3 regions were amplified from genomic DNA by means of the immunoSEQ Assay, a bias-controlled multiplex PCR. Concerning the study's data processing: Nucleated cell counts per sample were estimated from amplification of reference gene primers within the assay. To quantify the absolute abundance of each unique TCRbeta CDR3 rearrangement, sequence reads were collapsed and filtered. For each sample, productive Simpson clonality was calculated as the square root of Simpson's diversity index over productive rearrangements. In its TCRdb copy, this immuneACCESS table keeps in-frame sequences only and misses some clones. Where compared with another copy, unresolved V genes explain less than half of these, and the others have no known cause. From that table come the V and J calls and clone size; the DNA was used to work out D and trimming. The sample records a few hundred thousand clones, 86% of which are singletons. 3.6% of the sample comes from the top ten.

The junction carries 10 bases between V and J, which are trimmed by 6 bases and 7 bases respectively. CDR1 and CDR2, looked up from the germline V gene, are SGHDN and FVKESK. The CDR3 sequence holds 12 residues, the cysteine and phenylalanine included. This entry keeps only the CDR3 DNA: 36 bases, framed from base 1. Worth noting for this clone: No cognate antigen has been identified for it. No base qualities exist here, and no much larger clone lies one base off it.

Study-wide conclusions, independent of this receptor: The amount of clinical and demographic metadata varied by source and participant and was provided uncurated.

Each collaborating institution followed its own protocols to collect whole blood in K2EDTA tubes. For TCRbeta analysis, collaborators shipped samples in one of three forms: frozen whole blood, isolated PBMCs, or DNA extracted from either of those sample types. The sequencing sample was made of peripheral blood. The TCR was taken from a man aged 18 to 30 with active or convalescent COVID-19. The rearranged segments are TRBV14 and TRBJ1-3; the best D guess is TRBD1, with 6 bases matching. CDR3 loop: CASSEGDNTIYF. In nucleotides, the sequence is TGTGCCAGCAGTGAGGGGGACAACACCATATATTTT.